This T cell receptor beta chain was sequenced in a study of T cell responses to AZD1222 COVID-19 vaccine. Findings of the study overall: Repertoire samples came only from after the peak T cell response. Among vaccine-associated CD4 TCRs, coverage spanned spike, with dominance at 160-218 and 743-854. Close to half of spike-specific TCRs reportedly recognize unmutated variant regions.

Profiled with immunoSEQ multiplex PCR; TCRdb holds only in-frame clones, not every one. The sample includes about 120,000 clones, 75% to 90% of them seen just once. CDR1 is SEHNR, CDR2 FQNEAQ, per germline (reference sequence). The CDR3 contains 13 residues. V gave up 5 bases and J gave up 5 bases; unmatched junction bases: 3. It was second doses at about 4 or about 12 weeks that were pooled. A word on this clone: Its target is not known.

The source of this sequence is an adult who received the AZD1222 COVID-19 vaccine. The sample here was peripheral blood, taken 28 days after the second AZD1222 dose. The chain couples TRBV7-9 to TRBJ1-1; 9 nucleotides align to TRBD1. CDR3 protein: CASSPGQGTEAFF. The CDR3 DNA follows: TGTGCCAGCAGCCCCGGACAGGGGACTGAAGCTTTCTTT.